The 16 T cell receptor beta chains presented below share a single source sample, sequenced in a study of blood T cell repertoires in COVID-19. The assay was immunoSEQ multiplex PCR, and TCRdb's table has in-frame clones only and misses some. The profile shows roughly 200,000 clones, more than 75% of them singletons. Sequencing was performed on peripheral blood. The receptors stem from a person between 70 and 80 years old with COVID-19, enrolled during active disease.

This sequence joins TRBV30 and TRBJ2-6; D call uncertain. The CDR3 sequence is 14 residues long. Per germline, CDR1 GTSNPN and CDR2 SVGIG (reference sequence). V lost 2 bases and J 1 base, leaving 6 bases between the germline ends. Here the CDR3 reads CAWSITSGANVLTF. CDR3 sequence (DNA): TGTGCCTGGAGTATAACATCTGGGGCCAACGTCCTGACTTTC.

This sequence joins TRBV27 and TRBJ2-2; 7 bases match TRBD1. Trimming took 5 bases from V and 0 from J; bases not matched to a gene: 6. The CDR3 is made up of 16 amino acids. CDR1 MNHEY and CDR2 SMNVEV come from the germline V gene (reference sequence). In nucleotides, the CDR3 is TGTGCCAGCAGTCGACAGGGATCTTCGAACACCGGGGAGCTGTTTTTT. It is translated as CASSRQGSSNTGELFF.

This clone was recorded many times. This chain links TRBV6-2 or TRBV6-3 with TRBJ2-1; TRBD2 matches at 9 bases. CDR1 and CDR2 (germline): MNHEY, SVGEGT. V dropped 2 bases and J dropped 2; count of bases not matched to a gene: 7. The CDR3 totals 17 residues. The CDR3 here is CASSYEVAGDPYNEQFF. For the CDR3, the DNA is TGTGCCAGCAGTTACGAGGTAGCGGGGGACCCCTACAATGAGCAGTTCTTC.

The chain is built from TRBV30 and TRBJ2-7; D perhaps matches TRBD1 (5 bases). The V and J ends lost 5 bases and 3 bases respectively, with 20 bases between them. The CDR3 sequence is 15 residues long. Germline loops: CDR1 GTSNPN, CDR2 SVGIG (reference sequence). The CDR3 spells CAWGKGIPYVYEQYF. The CDR3 nucleotides read TGTGCCTGGGGGAAGGGGATCCCTTATGTCTACGAGCAGTACTTC.

This clone was seen once. The chain couples TRBV6-2 or TRBV6-3 to TRBJ1-1, with a tentative D call TRBD1 (6 bases). The CDR3 length is 17 residues. The germline gives CDR1 MNHEY, CDR2 SVGEGT. Trimming pared 3 bases from V and 1 base from J, leaving 18 bases between. The CDR3 sequence: CASSYLTGHRPNTEAFF. The CDR3 nucleotides read TGTGCCAGCAGTTATTTGACGGGACATCGACCGAACACTGAAGCTTTCTTT.

The chain is built from TRBV10-3 and TRBJ1-2; 11 nucleotides line up with TRBD1. The CDR3 has 13 amino acids. Per germline, CDR1 ENHRY and CDR2 SYGVKD. V gave up 11 bases and J gave up 9 bases; unmatched junction bases: 11. The DNA for the CDR3 is TGTGCCGTGCAAACCGGGACAGGGGGAAGCTACACCTTC. It is translated as CAVQTGTGGSYTF.

The chain is built from TRBV3-1 (or the pseudogene TRBV3-2) and TRBJ1-1; D perhaps matches TRBD1 (6 bases). Trimming removed 3 bases at V and 2 bases at J, with 10 bases between. This CDR3 is built from 14 residues. Germline V gene data show CDR1 as LGHDT and CDR2 as YNNKEL (reference sequence). This CDR3 is CASSQRTANTEAFF. The CDR3 DNA reads TGTGCCAGCAGCCAGAGGACAGCTAACACTGAAGCTTTCTTT.

The chain links TRBV28 to TRBJ1-1; 7 nucleotides match TRBD1. The CDR3 spans 13 residues. Germline-derived CDR1 and CDR2 are MDHEN and SYDVKM. V was pared by 7 bases and J by 4 bases, with 6 bases of the junction left unmatched. The chain's CDR3 is CASNDRAVTEAFF. The CDR3 bases are TGTGCCAGCAACGACAGGGCGGTCACTGAAGCTTTCTTT.

The chain joins TRBV27 to TRBJ1-1; D is unclear. This CDR3 is 15 amino acids long. Germline V CDR1 and CDR2: MNHEY, SMNVEV (reference sequence). V lost 5 bases and J 1 base, leaving 14 bases between the germline ends. The CDR3 DNA is TGTGCCAGCAGTCTGAGATCCGGAGGGAACACTGAAGCTTTCTTT. The encoded protein is CASSLRSGGNTEAFF.

This rearrangement joins TRBV28 to TRBJ2-7, with TRBD1 identical over 9 bases. The germline CDR1 and CDR2 sequences are MDHEN and SYDVKM. The CDR3 contains 15 residues. J gave up 2 bases and V 3 bases, and 5 bases lay outside the gene matches. CDR3 sequence: CASSFPGTGPYEQYF. The CDR3 coding sequence is TGTGCCAGCAGTTTCCCCGGGACAGGGCCCTACGAGCAGTACTTC.

The V gene is TRBV3-1 (or the pseudogene TRBV3-2), the J gene TRBJ1-6, with D unresolved. The CDR3 spans 16 residues. Germline lookup yields CDR1 LGHDT and CDR2 YNNKEL (reference sequence). V lost 1 base and J lost 6, with 13 bases in between. The CDR3 nucleotides are TGTGCCAGCAGCCAAGGGGCCCTCCGATGTAATTCACCCCTCCACTTT. Its protein is CASSQGALRCNSPLHF.

This chain joins TRBV10-2 and TRBJ1-1; TRBD1 might be the D (6 bases). V shed 4 bases and J shed 4 bases, with 10 bases lying between them. The CDR3 contains 13 residues. The germline gives CDR1 WSHSY, CDR2 SAAADI. CDR3 loop: CASSGTGPTEAFF. CDR3 coding DNA: TGCGCCAGCAGTGGCACAGGGCCCACTGAAGCTTTCTTT.

The count of this clone is one. V and J are TRBV7-2 and TRBJ2-5, with TRBD2 as a possible D gene (6 bases). Germline CDR1 and CDR2: SGHTA and FQGNSA. V was pared by 1 base and J by 7 bases, with 19 bases between. The CDR3 has 16 residues. The CDR3 region is CASSLEGPGRGGTQYF. The CDR3 bases are TGTGCCAGCAGCTTAGAGGGTCCAGGGCGGGGAGGGACCCAGTACTTC.

This chain links TRBV7-9 with TRBJ2-5; 7 bases fit TRBD1. From germline, CDR1 is SEHNR and CDR2 FQNEAQ (reference sequence). Trimming cost V 5 bases and J 0 bases; bases outside gene matches: 6. The CDR3 runs to 15 residues. DNA for the CDR3: TGTGCCAGCAGCCACCGGACAGGTAACCAAGAGACCCAGTACTTC. It specifies CASSHRTGNQETQYF.

For the CDR3, the DNA is TGTGCCAGCAGCTCCTTGCAGGGGGTATCCTACGAGCAGTACTTC. Translation: CASSSLQGVSYEQYF. V and J are TRBV7-6 and TRBJ2-7, with 7 positions matching TRBD1. CDR3 size: 15 residues. In germline, CDR1 is SGHVS, CDR2 FNYEAQ. The V gene end was trimmed by 4 bases and the J gene end by 1 base; junction bases not matched to a gene: 7.

This clone was seen at least ten times. The chain employs TRBV9 and TRBJ1-4; the D is unclear. The CDR3 extends over 15 amino acids. V lost 0 bases and J lost 5, with 11 bases in between. Germline CDR1 is SGDLS and CDR2 is YYNGEE. The CDR3 nucleotides read TGTGCCAGCAGCGTAGGAGGCCGAGTCAATGAAAAACTGTTTTTT. As protein: CASSVGGRVNEKLFF.